The entry that follows covers one T cell receptor beta chain sequence. Its specificity is not known. In germline, CDR1 is LGHNA, CDR2 YNFKEQ. CDR3 size: 17 residues. V shed 0 bases, J shed 4 bases, and the junction held 10 bases outside the gene matches. A second PCR, run for roughly 7 to 12 cycles, used a sample-barcoded 5' primer plus a J-beta primer mix. Each cDNA was tagged by a template-switch adaptor containing 12 random nucleotides. From the 5' RACE reads, TCRdb called clonotypes with MiXCR, one entry per CDR3 protein. The table shows 980,000 or so distinct CDR3 sequences, with 48% occurring only once. These data originate in a study of blood T cells in healthy people across ages. Individuals who donated were healthy Caucasians from Russia aged about 6 to 95. Study-wide findings and caveats: The study found more naive CD4+ cells and higher diversity in long-lived than aged donors. The recorded TCR beta diversity per million T cells decreased in a roughly linear manner with age.

The receptor comes from a man aged 30 to 45 in good health. The J gene is TRBJ2-5, the V gene TRBV4-2, with 8 nucleotides matching TRBD2. The sequenced sample was blood. CDR3 nucleotides: TGTGCCAGCAGCCAAGATCCAGGAAGCGGGGGCGGAGAGACCCAGTACTTC. Translated, it gives CASSQDPGSGGGETQYF.